This T cell receptor (beta chain) was identified during a study of circulating and synovial CD4+ cells in juvenile arthritis. Study conclusions and caveats: Circulating pathogenic-like lymphocytes shared a substantially higher fraction of CDR3 sequences with synovium than bulk blood. Some such blood samples were as oligoclonal as synovium. CPL versus bulk CD4 samples: T cell genome counts differed by at least an order of magnitude.

Samples derive from patients with active juvenile idiopathic arthritis. Turning to this clone: The antigen remains undetermined.

TCRdb keeps only in-frame clones here, not all; method: immunoSEQ multiplex PCR. This sample yields some 35,000 clones, of which approximately 93% are seen a single time; around 0.7% belongs to the top ten. Germline values: CDR1 LNHNV, CDR2 YYDKDF (reference sequence). This CDR3 is 14 amino acids long. The V and J ends lost 3 bases and 7 bases respectively, with 15 bases between them. What was sequenced was CD4+ T cells from blood. The origin of this receptor is a human donor with juvenile idiopathic arthritis. The chain links TRBV15 to TRBJ2-5; tentative D call: TRBD2 (6 bases). The CDR3 nucleotides read TGTGCCACCAGCAGGGATGCGGGATCTGGGACCCAGTACTTC. Protein product: CATSRDAGSGTQYF. The variable domain in full, with the rest retrieved from reference TRBV15 and TRBJ2-5, is DAMVIQNPRYQVTQFGKPVTLSCSQTLNHNVMYWYQQKSSQAPKLLFHYYDKDFNNEADTPDNFQSRRPNTSFCFLDIRSPGLGDTAMYLCATSRDAGSGTQYFGPGTRLLVL.